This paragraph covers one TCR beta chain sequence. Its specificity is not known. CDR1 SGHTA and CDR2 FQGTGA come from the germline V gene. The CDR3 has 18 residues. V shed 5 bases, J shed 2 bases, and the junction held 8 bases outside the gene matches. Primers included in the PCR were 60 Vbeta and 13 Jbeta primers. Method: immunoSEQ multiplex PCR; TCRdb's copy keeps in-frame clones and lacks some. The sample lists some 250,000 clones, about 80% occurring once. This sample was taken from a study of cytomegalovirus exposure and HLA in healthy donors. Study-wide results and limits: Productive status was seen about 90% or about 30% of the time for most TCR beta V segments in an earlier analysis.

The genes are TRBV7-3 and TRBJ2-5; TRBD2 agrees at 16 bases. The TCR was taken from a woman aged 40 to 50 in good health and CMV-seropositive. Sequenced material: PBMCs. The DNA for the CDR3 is TGTGCCAGCAGCCCCGGGACTAGCGGGAGGGCCTGGCAAGAGACCCAGTACTTC. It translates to CASSPGTSGRAWQETQYF. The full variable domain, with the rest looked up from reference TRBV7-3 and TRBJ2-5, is GAGVSQTPSNKVTEKGKYVELRCDPISGHTALYWYRQSLGQGPEFLIYFQGTGAADDSGLPNDRFFAVRPEGSVSTLKIQRTERGDSAVYLCASSPGTSGRAWQETQYFGPGTRLLVL.